The 8 T cell receptor beta chains listed next were all sequenced from one sample in a study of shared clonotypes between healthy human individuals (TCRdb year 2020). Library preparation employed the immunoSEQ multiplex PCR assay. This immuneACCESS table, as held by TCRdb, lists in-frame sequences with V and J called but not all clones. Of the missing ones, under half trace to an unresolved V gene in checked studies; the others have no known cause. In all, the sample holds over a million clones, and around 98% of those were seen once. The leading ten clones occupy 0.4% to 0.45% of the sample. The sample taken for sequencing was naive CD4+ T cells sorted from blood. Explained via the paper, the cell subset or site label denotes: CD45RA+ positively selected. The source of these receptors is a man aged 25 to 40 in good health.

This clone is a singleton in its sample. The V call is TRBV6-6, the J call TRBJ2-7; unclear D gene. Germline V gene sequence: CDR1 MNHNY, CDR2 SVGAGI (reference sequence). V was clipped by 6 bases and J by 2 bases, with 17 bases between them. CDR3 length: 15 residues. The CDR3 region is CASRSRQNSAYEQYF. The CDR3 nucleotides read TGTGCCAGCAGGTCCCGTCAGAATTCGGCCTACGAGCAGTACTTC.

DNA of the CDR3: TGTGCCAGCAGCTTGATGGGTGGTCGGAACACTGAAGCTTTCTTT. Amino acids: CASSLMGGRNTEAFF. The chain uses TRBV5-5 and TRBJ1-1; D not resolved. The CDR3 loop spans 15 amino acids. Trimming took off 1 base at V and 1 base at J, with 11 bases between the two ends. CDR1 and CDR2 (germline): SGHKS, YYEKEE (reference sequence). Full variable domain (remainder filled in from reference TRBV5-5 and TRBJ1-1): DAGVTQSPTHLIKTRGQQVTLRCSPISGHKSVSWYQQVLGQGPQFIFQYYEKEERGRGNFPDRFSARQFPNYSSELNVNALLLGDSALYLCASSLMGGRNTEAFFGQGTRLTVV.

The chain is built from TRBV19 and TRBJ1-1; possibly TRBD1 for D (5 bases). Trimming took 6 bases from V and 2 from J, leaving 13 bases between them. This CDR3 contains 14 residues. Germline lookup yields CDR1 LNHDA and CDR2 SQIVND (reference sequence). The CDR3 is CASRPLTENTEAFF. CDR3 coding DNA: TGTGCCAGTAGACCCCTGACAGAAAACACTGAAGCTTTCTTT. The full variable domain, completed using reference TRBV19 and TRBJ1-1, is DGGITQSPKYLFRKEGQNVTLSCEQNLNHDAMYWYRQDPGQGLRLIYYSQIVNDFQKGDIAEGYSVSREKKESFPLTVTSAQKNPTAFYLCASRPLTENTEAFFGQGTRLTVV.

The chain recombines TRBV7-3 with TRBJ2-2, with D possibly TRBD2 on 6 matching bases. The germline CDR1 and CDR2 sequences are SGHTA and FQGTGA. V was clipped by 3 bases and J by 0 bases, with 14 bases between them. CDR3 length: 17 amino acids. CDR3 DNA sequence: TGTGCCAGCAGCTTTCTTCCGGGGGTGGCGAACACCGGGGAGCTGTTTTTT. It translates to CASSFLPGVANTGELFF.

The chain has TRBV5-1 and TRBJ2-3; 11 bases align to TRBD2. The CDR3 extends over 16 amino acids. Germline CDR1 reads SGHRS; CDR2 reads YFSETQ. The ends lost 2 bases at V and 2 bases at J; junction bases unmatched: 4. CDR3 coding DNA: TGCGCCAGCAGCTTTAAACTAGCGGGAGACACAGATACGCAGTATTTT. Protein product: CASSFKLAGDTDTQYF.

DNA of the CDR3: TGCGCCAGCAGCTTAAGGGACGGTTGGGAGCAGTTCTTC. This translates into CASSLRDGWEQFF. V gene TRBV5-1 combines with J gene TRBJ2-1, with D possibly called TRBD1 or TRBD2 (5 bases each). CDR1 SGHRS and CDR2 YFSETQ come from the germline V gene. V dropped 2 bases and J dropped 10 bases, with 13 bases sitting between them. This CDR3 has 13 residues.

V usage is TRBV28 and J usage is TRBJ1-2; 7 bases are a match to TRBD1. In germline, CDR1 is MDHEN, CDR2 SYDVKM. The CDR3 has 13 amino acids. Losses at the gene ends were 10 bases for V and 4 bases for J; bases not matched to a gene: 9. As DNA, the CDR3 is TGTGCCACCCCGGGCGACAGGGTCTATGGCTACACCTTC. It specifies CATPGDRVYGYTF.

The genes are TRBV7-9 and TRBJ1-1; D is perhaps TRBD1 (5 bases). The CDR3 length is 13 residues. CDR1 and CDR2 (germline): SEHNR, FQNEAQ (reference sequence). V lost 3 bases and J lost 6, with 11 bases in between. CDR3 DNA sequence: TGTGCCAGCAGCTTGATGGGGGAATCTGAAGCTTTCTTT. Amino acid sequence: CASSLMGESEAFF.